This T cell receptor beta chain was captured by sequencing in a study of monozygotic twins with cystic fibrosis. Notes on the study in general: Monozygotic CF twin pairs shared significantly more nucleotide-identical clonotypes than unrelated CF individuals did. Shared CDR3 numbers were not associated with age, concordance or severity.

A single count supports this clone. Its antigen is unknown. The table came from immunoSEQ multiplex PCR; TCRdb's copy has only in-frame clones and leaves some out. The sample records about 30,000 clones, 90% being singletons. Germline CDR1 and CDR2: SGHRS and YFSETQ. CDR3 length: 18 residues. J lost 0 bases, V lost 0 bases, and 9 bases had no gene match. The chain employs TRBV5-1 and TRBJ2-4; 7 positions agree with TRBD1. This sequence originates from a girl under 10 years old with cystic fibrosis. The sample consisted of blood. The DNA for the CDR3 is TGCGCCAGCAGCTTGGACAATTCAGGGGGTCTAGCCAAAAACATTCAGTACTTC. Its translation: CASSLDNSGGLAKNIQYF. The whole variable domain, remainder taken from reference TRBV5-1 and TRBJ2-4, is KAGVTQTPRYLIKTRGQQVTLSCSPISGHRSVSWYQQTPGQGLQFLFEYFSETQRNKGNFPGRFSGRQFSNSRSEMNVSTLELGDSALYLCASSLDNSGGLAKNIQYFGAGTRLSVL.